Listed here are 30 T cell receptor beta chains from one sample, sequenced in a study of blood T cell repertoires in COVID-19. Data came from immunoSEQ multiplex PCR; TCRdb stores just in-frame clones and leaves some out. The table shows 200,000 or so clones, with roughly 92% occurring only once. Sequencing used peripheral blood. Receptor source: a man between 60 and 75 years old with COVID-19, enrolled during active disease.

This clone was seen just once. The chain employs TRBV5-1 and TRBJ2-1; 10 nucleotides align to TRBD2. The V gene end was trimmed by 4 bases and the J gene end by 6 bases; junction bases not matched to a gene: 10. The CDR3 sequence is 16 residues long. Germline V lookup: CDR1 SGHRS, CDR2 YFSETQ. The CDR3 here is CASSVDLAGAVNEQFF. In nucleotides, the CDR3 is TGCGCCAGCAGCGTGGATCTAGCGGGGGCCGTCAATGAGCAGTTCTTC.

The rearrangement joins TRBV27 to TRBJ2-2; a possible D gene is TRBD1 (6 bases). Germline assignment: CDR1 MNHEY and CDR2 SMNVEV (reference sequence). This CDR3 contains 14 residues. V lost 3 bases and J lost 6, with 11 bases in between. The DNA of the CDR3 is TGTGCCAGCAGTTTCCTCCAGGGGCCCGGGGAGCTGTTTTTT. It codes for CASSFLQGPGELFF.

The count of this clone is one. The chain carries TRBV2 and TRBJ1-3; D remains ambiguous. The CDR3 runs to 15 residues. Per germline, CDR1 SNHLY and CDR2 FYNNEI. V was cut by 4 bases and J by 4 bases, with 14 bases left in between. The CDR3 sequence is CASSAFPGSGNTIYF. The CDR3 DNA reads as TGTGCCAGCAGTGCTTTTCCGGGATCAGGAAACACCATATATTTT.

The chain joins TRBV11-2 to TRBJ2-7; D is unresolved. CDR1 and CDR2 (germline): SGHAT, FQNNGV. The CDR3 runs to 14 residues. The ends were cut back, 4 bases at V and 2 bases at J, with 12 bases in the middle. The DNA of the CDR3 is TGTGCCAGCAGCTCCGTGTTGCGCCCCTACGAGCAGTACTTC. It is translated as CASSSVLRPYEQYF.

The chain links TRBV19 to TRBJ1-5; 7 bases are a match to TRBD1. The CDR3 length is 13 residues. Germline V gene data show CDR1 as LNHDA and CDR2 as SQIVND (reference sequence). V trimming: 5 bases; J trimming: 5 bases; junction bases outside the gene matches: 3. The CDR3 region is CASSSTGDQPQHF. The CDR3 nucleotides read TGTGCCAGTAGTTCAACAGGGGATCAGCCCCAGCATTTT.

This clone appeared a few times. The rearrangement joins TRBV7-2 to TRBJ2-1, with TRBD2 matching 10 bases. Germline V lookup: CDR1 SGHTA, CDR2 FQGNSA. The CDR3 extends over 15 amino acids. Trimming removed 6 bases from V and 7 bases from J; junction bases left unmatched: 9. The CDR3 coding sequence is TGTGCCAGCAGGCTACCGGGACTAGCGATAAATGAGCAGTTCTTC. It is translated as CASRLPGLAINEQFF. Full variable domain (remainder filled in from reference TRBV7-2 and TRBJ2-1): GAGVSQSPSNKVTEKGKDVELRCDPISGHTALYWYRQSLGQGLEFLIYFQGNSAPDKSGLPSDRFSAERTGGSVSTLTIQRTQQEDSAVYLCASRLPGLAINEQFFGPGTRLTVL.

The rearrangement joins TRBV6-2 or TRBV6-3 to TRBJ2-2; tentative D call: TRBD2 (5 bases). The germline gives CDR1 MNHEY, CDR2 SVGEGT. CDR3 length: 17 amino acids. The V and J ends lost 0 bases and 3 bases respectively, with 14 bases between them. DNA of the CDR3: TGTGCCAGCAGTTACTCAAAACCGGTCGGGGACACCGGGGAGCTGTTTTTT. Residues: CASSYSKPVGDTGELFF.

CDR3 loop: CSVDQGSYEQYF. CDR3 nucleotide sequence: TGCAGCGTTGACCAGGGCAGCTACGAGCAGTACTTC. This sequence joins TRBV29-1 and TRBJ2-7, with D tentatively TRBD1 (5 bases). V was cut by 3 bases and J by 3 bases, with 9 bases left in between. CDR1 is SQVTM and CDR2 is ANQGSEA in the germline V gene. This CDR3 contains 12 residues.

The chain has TRBV11-2 and TRBJ1-4, with TRBD1 identical over 7 bases. V lost 1 base, J lost 3 bases, and 2 bases stayed unmatched. This CDR3 spans 15 amino acids. Germline CDR1 reads SGHAT; CDR2 reads FQNNGV. CDR3 sequence: CASSLGQGSNEKLFF. CDR3 nucleotide sequence: TGTGCCAGCAGCTTAGGACAGGGTTCTAATGAAAAACTGTTTTTT.

This chain joins TRBV5-1 and TRBJ1-5; 10 positions agree with TRBD1. Losses at the gene ends were 6 bases for V and 5 bases for J; bases not matched to a gene: 8. Germline loops: CDR1 SGHRS, CDR2 YFSETQ. This CDR3 is built from 15 residues. This chain's CDR3 is CASKPGQGSDQPQHF. CDR3 coding DNA: TGCGCCAGCAAACCGGGACAGGGGTCTGATCAGCCCCAGCATTTT.

CDR3 residues: CASSPTGGGTEAFF. The CDR3 DNA reads TGCGCCAGCAGCCCGACAGGGGGGGGTACTGAAGCTTTCTTT. The gene calls are TRBV5-1 and TRBJ1-1; 9 positions match TRBD1. With V trimmed by 4 bases and J by 5 bases, 6 bases remained unmatched. CDR3 length: 14 amino acids. The germline V gene encodes CDR1 SGHRS and CDR2 YFSETQ.

The rearrangement links TRBV11-2 to TRBJ1-5; 11 bases agree with TRBD1. The J segment lost 6 bases and the V segment lost 4 bases, leaving 8 bases of the junction unmatched. CDR1 SGHAT and CDR2 FQNNGV come from the germline V gene. CDR3 length equals 16 residues. The CDR3 reads CASSSGTGGVGQPQHF. The CDR3 DNA is TGTGCCAGCAGCTCGGGGACAGGGGGAGTAGGTCAGCCCCAGCATTTT.

This clone was seen just once. V gene TRBV11-2 combines with J gene TRBJ2-1; 13 bases are a match to TRBD2. Germline V gives CDR1 SGHAT, CDR2 FQNNGV. The CDR3 has 15 amino acids. With 4 bases clipped from V and 9 bases from J, the junction kept 6 bases outside the gene matches. CDR3 in DNA: TGTGCCAGCAGCTGGGGACTAGCGGGATCAGGTGAGCAGTTCTTC. Its protein is CASSWGLAGSGEQFF.

The gene calls are TRBV27 and TRBJ2-7, with D possibly TRBD2 on 5 matching bases. This CDR3 spans 14 amino acids. Trimming took 7 bases from V and 3 from J, leaving 16 bases between them. Germline CDR1 and CDR2: MNHEY and SMNVEV (reference sequence). The chain's CDR3 is CASTEFPGYYEQYF. The CDR3 coding sequence is TGTGCCAGCACCGAGTTTCCGGGATACTACGAGCAGTACTTC.

The chain has TRBV19 and TRBJ2-3, with D uncertain. Germline values: CDR1 LNHDA, CDR2 SQIVND (reference sequence). Trimming removed 5 bases at V and 5 bases at J, with 11 bases between. The CDR3 extends over 13 amino acids. CDR3 amino acids: CASSPRSRDTQYF. In DNA, the CDR3 is TGTGCCAGTAGTCCACGTTCCAGAGATACGCAGTATTTT.

The chain uses TRBV7-9 and TRBJ2-1; 9 nucleotides match TRBD1. The CDR3 is made up of 16 amino acids. J gave up 3 bases and V 5 bases, and 8 bases lay outside the gene matches. Germline loops: CDR1 SEHNR, CDR2 FQNEAQ (reference sequence). CDR3 bases: TGTGCCAGCAGCCCAAGCGGGACAGGGAACTACAATGAGCAGTTCTTC. Translation: CASSPSGTGNYNEQFF.

The chain couples TRBV11-2 to TRBJ2-2, with a weak D call TRBD1 (5 bases). This CDR3 contains 15 residues. CDR1 and CDR2 (germline): SGHAT, FQNNGV. Trimming stripped 1 base from V and 6 bases from J, with 12 bases between. CDR3 DNA sequence: TGTGCCAGCAGCTTAGGCAGGGCCCCGCCCGGGGAGCTGTTTTTT. Protein product: CASSLGRAPPGELFF.

This chain links TRBV2 with TRBJ2-1; the D is unclear. The V gene's germline CDR1 is SNHLY and CDR2 FYNNEI. This CDR3 is 13 amino acids long. Trimming pared 7 bases from V and 7 bases from J, leaving 14 bases between. In nucleotides, the CDR3 is TGTGCCAGCAAGGAGTACTTGAGAAATGAGCAGTTCTTC. This encodes CASKEYLRNEQFF.

This clone was seen a handful of times. The chain links TRBV27 to TRBJ2-6, with D perhaps matching TRBD1 (6 bases). This CDR3 is 15 amino acids long. From germline, CDR1 is MNHEY and CDR2 SMNVEV (reference sequence). The germline V and J ends were trimmed by 6 bases and 1 base, with 10 bases remaining between them. The CDR3 reads CASRDTGSGANVLTF. The CDR3 nucleotides are TGTGCCAGCAGGGATACAGGGTCTGGGGCCAACGTCCTGACTTTC. Filled out from reference TRBV27 and TRBJ2-6, the complete variable domain reads EAQVTQNPRYLITVTGKKLTVTCSQNMNHEYMSWYRQDPGLGLRQIYYSMNVEVTDKGDVPEGYKVSRKEKRNFPLILESPSPNQTSLYFCASRDTGSGANVLTFGAGSRLTVL.

The chain uses TRBV5-1 and TRBJ1-4; D is possibly TRBD1 (5 bases). The V and J ends lost 4 bases and 8 bases respectively, with 15 bases between them. This CDR3 spans 14 amino acids. The V gene's germline CDR1 is SGHRS and CDR2 YFSETQ. The CDR3 reads CASSEDHQGEKLFF. DNA for the CDR3: TGCGCCAGCAGCGAAGACCACCAGGGAGAAAAACTGTTTTTT.

The V call is TRBV6-5, the J call TRBJ2-7; 8 bases agree with TRBD1. The CDR3 extends over 13 amino acids. V dropped 8 bases and J dropped 3; count of bases not matched to a gene: 6. Germline values: CDR1 MNHEY, CDR2 SVGAGI. This chain's CDR3 is CASGRDRRYEQYF. CDR3 DNA sequence: TGTGCCAGCGGGCGGGACAGGCGCTACGAGCAGTACTTC.

V gene TRBV5-1 combines with J gene TRBJ1-5; D remains unclear. CDR3 size: 16 residues. Germline V lookup: CDR1 SGHRS, CDR2 YFSETQ. Trimming stripped 4 bases from V and 4 bases from J, with 18 bases between. In nucleotides, the CDR3 is TGCGCCAGCAGCCCCTGGGCGGGTCCCAGGAATCAGCCCCAGCATTTT. It codes for CASSPWAGPRNQPQHF. The full variable domain, rest sourced from reference TRBV5-1 and TRBJ1-5, is KAGVTQTPRYLIKTRGQQVTLSCSPISGHRSVSWYQQTPGQGLQFLFEYFSETQRNKGNFPGRFSGRQFSNSRSEMNVSTLELGDSALYLCASSPWAGPRNQPQHFGDGTRLSIL.

This clone appeared a single time. The chain is built from TRBV4-3 and TRBJ1-1, with a possible D match to TRBD1 (5 bases). Germline CDR1 LGHNA, CDR2 YSLEER. The CDR3 spans 17 residues. Trimming removed 1 base from V and 1 base from J, with 16 bases in between. The CDR3: CASSQVPVGGGNTEAFF. The CDR3 nucleotides are TGCGCCAGCAGCCAAGTGCCTGTCGGGGGGGGGAACACTGAAGCTTTCTTT.

This chain joins TRBV21-1 and TRBJ1-5; no DNA check was done on the table's D call, TRBD1. TRBV21-1 is shown as a pseudogene. The CDR3 is 15 residues long. The CDR3, as DNA: TGTGCCAGCGGCCCCGTCGCCCCGCCACCTCAGCCCCAGCATTTT. Residues: CASGPVAPPPQPQHF.

Remarks on this clone: Other DNA sequences in this sample translate to the same CDR3. The chain uses TRBV19 and TRBJ1-5; no clear D. With 5 bases removed from V and 4 bases from J, the gap between germline ends came to 15 bases. Germline assignment: CDR1 LNHDA and CDR2 SQIVND (reference sequence). The CDR3 is 15 residues long. CDR3 nucleotide sequence: TGTGCCAGTAGTGACACTGGGTTCGGAAATCAGCCCCAGCATTTT. As protein: CASSDTGFGNQPQHF.

The V call is TRBV21-1, the J call TRBJ1-6; whether TRBD1, the table's D call, matches the DNA was not checked. TRBV21-1 counts as a pseudogene. This CDR3 comprises 20 residues. The CDR3 loop reads CASSLTPGQGLLSYNSPLHF. In DNA, the CDR3 is TGTGCCAGCAGCCTAACCCCGGGACAGGGACTCCTCTCCTATAATTCACCCCTCCACTTT.

Only one count was recorded for this clone. The J gene is TRBJ1-5, the V gene TRBV19, with TRBD1 matching 12 bases. Germline CDR1 reads LNHDA; CDR2 reads SQIVND (reference sequence). The trim removed 6 bases at V and 2 bases at J, leaving 2 bases unmatched. The CDR3 totals 15 residues. CDR3 loop: CASRGQGAGNQPQHF. CDR3 DNA: TGTGCCAGTAGGGGACAGGGGGCTGGCAATCAGCCCCAGCATTTT.

This chain uses TRBV2 with TRBJ1-1; TRBD1 agrees at 7 bases. There are 13 residues in the CDR3. Germline V gene sequence: CDR1 SNHLY, CDR2 FYNNEI. V was clipped by 6 bases and J by 3 bases; unmatched bases: 4. The CDR3 bases are TGTGCCAGCAGAGGACAGGCTTACACTGAAGCTTTCTTT. Amino acids: CASRGQAYTEAFF.

Only one count was recorded for this clone. This sequence joins TRBV28 and TRBJ1-1, with 9 bases that match TRBD1. This CDR3 spans 14 amino acids. Germline-derived CDR1 and CDR2 are MDHEN and SYDVKM. V was pared by 7 bases and J by 3 bases, with 6 bases of the junction left unmatched. The CDR3 loop reads CASTPTGGYTEAFF. CDR3 bases: TGTGCCAGCACCCCAACAGGGGGCTACACTGAAGCTTTCTTT.

Written as DNA, the CDR3 is TGTGCCAGCAGCCAGGCGCCCGGGGTTAATTCACCCCTCCACTTT. Translation: CASSQAPGVNSPLHF. The gene calls are TRBV3-1 (or the pseudogene TRBV3-2) and TRBJ1-6; D not certain. Germline loops: CDR1 LGHDT, CDR2 YNNKEL (reference sequence). Between the trimmed V and J ends, which lost 3 bases and 6 bases, there was a span of 12 bases. The CDR3 loop spans 15 amino acids.